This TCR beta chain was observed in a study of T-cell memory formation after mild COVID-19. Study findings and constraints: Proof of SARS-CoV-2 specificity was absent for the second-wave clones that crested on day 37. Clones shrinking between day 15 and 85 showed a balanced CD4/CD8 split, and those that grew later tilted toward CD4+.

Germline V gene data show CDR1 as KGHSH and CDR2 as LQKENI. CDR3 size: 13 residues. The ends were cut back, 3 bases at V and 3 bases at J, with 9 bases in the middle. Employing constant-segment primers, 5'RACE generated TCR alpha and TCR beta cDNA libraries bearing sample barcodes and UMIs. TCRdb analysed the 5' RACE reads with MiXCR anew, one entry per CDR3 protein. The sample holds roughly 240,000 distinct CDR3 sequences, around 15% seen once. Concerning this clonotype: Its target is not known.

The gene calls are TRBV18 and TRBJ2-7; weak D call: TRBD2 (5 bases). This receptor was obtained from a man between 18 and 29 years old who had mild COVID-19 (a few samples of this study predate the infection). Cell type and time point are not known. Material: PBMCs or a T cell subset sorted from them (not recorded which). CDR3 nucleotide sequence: TGTGCCAGCTCACCGCAGGAGGACTACGAGCAGTACTTC. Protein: CASSPQEDYEQYF.